The 15 T cell receptor beta chains in this list originate from one sample, sequenced in a study of early T cells in non-severe SARS-CoV-2 infection. TCRdb reprocessed the 5' RACE reads via MiXCR and lists one record per CDR3 protein. This sample has around 30,000 distinct CDR3 sequences; less than 7% occur once, and the top ten carry over 20%. The sequencing input was whole blood. Source of these receptors: an adult who was a healthcare worker with PCR-confirmed SARS-CoV-2 infection or an uninfected control (not recorded which).

A few counts support this clonotype. The genes are TRBV5-1 and TRBJ1-1, with a weak D call TRBD1 (5 bases). Germline CDR1 reads SGHRS; CDR2 reads YFSETQ. The V gene lost 0 bases and the J gene lost 4 bases, with 10 bases spanning the gap. CDR3 length equals 14 residues. The CDR3 region is CASSLGREGTEAFF. The CDR3, as DNA: TGCGCCAGCAGCTTGGGCAGGGAGGGCACTGAAGCTTTCTTT.

This clonotype was recorded many times. The rearrangement uses TRBV7-9 and TRBJ2-2, with D perhaps matching TRBD1 (6 bases). The germline V gene encodes CDR1 SEHNR and CDR2 FQNEAQ (reference sequence). This CDR3 spans 16 amino acids. The V and J ends lost 1 base and 1 base respectively, with 10 bases between them. The CDR3 sequence is CASSLDRGWNTGELFF. CDR3 bases: TGTGCCAGCAGCTTAGATAGGGGGTGGAACACCGGGGAGCTGTTTTTT.

The rearrangement joins TRBV5-1 to TRBJ2-3; D might be TRBD1 (5 bases). V shed 0 bases and J shed 6 bases, with 8 bases lying between them. The germline gives CDR1 SGHRS, CDR2 YFSETQ. This CDR3 has 13 amino acids. The CDR3 region is CASSLGAGDTQYF. As DNA, the CDR3 is TGCGCCAGCAGCTTGGGGGCAGGGGATACGCAGTATTTT.

This clonotype has at least ten counts. This rearrangement joins TRBV7-8 to TRBJ1-1, with 7 bases aligning to TRBD1. There are 14 residues in the CDR3. CDR1 is SGHVS and CDR2 is FQNEAQ in the germline V gene. V trimming: 4 bases; J trimming: 2 bases; junction bases outside the gene matches: 4. The CDR3 sequence: CASSSYRGNTEAFF. CDR3 nucleotide sequence: TGTGCCAGCAGCTCCTACAGGGGTAACACTGAAGCTTTCTTT. Using reference TRBV7-8 and TRBJ1-1 for the parts outside the CDR3, the full variable domain is GAGVSQSPRYKVAKRGQDVALRCDPISGHVSLFWYQQALGQGPEFLTYFQNEAQLDKSGLPSDRFFAERPEGSVSTLKIQRTQQEDSAVYLCASSSYRGNTEAFFGQGTRLTVV.

This chain's CDR3 is CASSLVGASTDTQYF. For the CDR3, the DNA is TGTGCCAGCAGCTTAGTAGGAGCTAGCACAGATACGCAGTATTTT. The chain is built from TRBV7-9 and TRBJ2-3, with D unclear. Trimming cost V 1 base and J 0 bases, with 8 bases left between them. The CDR3 spans 15 residues. In germline, CDR1 is SEHNR, CDR2 FQNEAQ (reference sequence).

This chain links TRBV10-2 with TRBJ2-7; TRBD2 matches at 10 bases. Trimming at V came to 6 bases and at J to 4 bases, leaving 6 bases not matched to a gene. The CDR3 spans 14 residues. Germline lookup yields CDR1 WSHSY and CDR2 SAAADI. This CDR3 reads CASSGSSGRYEQYF. CDR3 in DNA: TGCGCCAGCAGCGGTTCTAGCGGGAGATACGAGCAGTACTTC.

This rearrangement joins TRBV10-1 to TRBJ2-7; D unresolved. V shed 2 bases and J shed 1 base, with 6 bases lying between them. This CDR3 is 13 amino acids long. CDR1 and CDR2 from the germline V gene are WNHNN and SYGVQD (reference sequence). The CDR3 loop reads CASSEGPSYEQYF. The CDR3 DNA is TGCGCCAGCAGTGAGGGTCCTTCCTACGAGCAGTACTTC.

This clonotype was picked up many times. This chain uses TRBV6-2 or TRBV6-3 with TRBJ1-5; TRBD1 aligns across 11 bases. Per the germline V gene, CDR1 is MNHEY and CDR2 is SVGEGT. V shed 7 bases and J 6 bases; nucleotides not matched to a gene: 5. The CDR3 is 14 residues long. This CDR3 reads CASNPGQGVQPQHF. CDR3 DNA: TGTGCCAGCAACCCGGGACAGGGGGTTCAGCCCCAGCATTTT.

The rearrangement uses TRBV12-3 or TRBV12-4 and TRBJ1-2; 8 bases line up with TRBD1. V shed 6 bases and J 3 bases; nucleotides not matched to a gene: 3. The CDR3 extends over 13 amino acids. CDR3: CASRSTGDYGYTF. The CDR3 DNA reads TGTGCCAGCAGATCGACAGGGGACTATGGCTACACCTTC.

This clonotype was seen ten or more times. The chain carries TRBV19 and TRBJ1-5, with a possible D match to TRBD1 (5 bases). There are 13 residues in the CDR3. Germline V gene sequence: CDR1 LNHDA, CDR2 SQIVND (reference sequence). V lost 5 bases to trimming and J lost 8 bases, with 13 bases between them. CDR3 protein: CASSPYLTEPQHF. Here the CDR3 DNA reads TGTGCCAGTAGTCCGTACCTGACAGAGCCCCAGCATTTT.

This clonotype showed up many times. The V call is TRBV3-1, the J call TRBJ2-3; 7 bases are shared with TRBD2. Germline CDR1 LGHDT, CDR2 YNNKEL (reference sequence). This CDR3 is 17 amino acids long. After removal of 0 bases from V and 0 bases from J, the junction contained 6 bases not matched to a gene. CDR3 protein: CASSQDHPSGSTDTQYF. The CDR3 DNA sequence: TGTGCCAGCAGCCAAGATCATCCTAGCGGAAGCACAGATACGCAGTATTTT.

This clonotype was seen more than once but under ten times. The chain couples TRBV12-3 or TRBV12-4 to TRBJ2-5; D is uncertain. V dropped 3 bases and J dropped 3 bases, with 11 bases sitting between them. This CDR3 has 14 amino acids. CDR3 bases: TGTGCCAGCAGTTTTTCGACTCCCGAAGAGACCCAGTACTTC. Translation gives CASSFSTPEETQYF.

This clonotype is labeled as medium-sized. The V call is TRBV7-9, the J call TRBJ1-4; D remains ambiguous. The CDR3 contains 15 residues. V was trimmed by 5 bases and J by 7 bases, leaving 17 bases between them. Germline values: CDR1 SEHNR, CDR2 FQNEAQ (reference sequence). The CDR3 nucleotides read TGTGCCAGCAGCCCTGACGGTCCCGGCGGTGAAAAACTGTTTTTT. Translated, it gives CASSPDGPGGEKLFF.

The CDR3 coding sequence is TGTGCCATTGGGACTGGATCCTACGAGCAGTACTTC. Its protein is CAIGTGSYEQYF. J is TRBJ2-7 and V is TRBV10-3; D is possibly TRBD2 (6 bases). CDR1 ENHRY and CDR2 SYGVKD come from the germline V gene. V lost 9 bases and J lost 1, with 10 bases in between. The CDR3 runs to 12 residues.

At least ten counts were recorded for this clonotype. This chain links TRBV5-4 with TRBJ2-7, with a weak D call TRBD1 (5 bases). Germline V gene sequence: CDR1 SGHNT, CDR2 YYREEE (reference sequence). The CDR3 consists of 12 residues. The ends were cut back, 0 bases at V and 4 bases at J, with 5 bases in the middle. The CDR3 reads CASSLDRYEQYF. The CDR3 bases are TGTGCCAGCAGCTTGGACAGGTACGAGCAGTACTTC.